The 23 T cell receptor beta chains below all came from one sample that was sequenced in a study of blood T cell repertoires in COVID-19. Data came from immunoSEQ multiplex PCR; TCRdb stores just in-frame clones and leaves some out. The data show 330,000 or so clones, over 85% seen once. Sequenced input: peripheral blood. The receptors derive from an older woman with COVID-19, enrolled during active disease.

The rearrangement uses TRBV1 and TRBJ2-5; TRBD2, the table's D call, lacks a check against the DNA. TRBV1 is designated a pseudogene. The CDR3 runs 16 residues. The CDR3: CTSSHLRPASEETQYF. For the CDR3, the DNA is TGCACCAGCAGCCACCTCCGACCCGCTAGTGAAGAGACCCAGTACTTC.

The V and J genes are TRBV7-9 and TRBJ1-6; 8 positions match TRBD1. The CDR3 is made up of 15 amino acids. Germline V gives CDR1 SEHNR, CDR2 FQNEAQ (reference sequence). The ends lost 5 bases at V and 6 bases at J; junction bases unmatched: 6. The CDR3 DNA reads TGTGCCAGCAGCGTCCCGACAGGGGTTAATTCACCCCTCCACTTT. Translated, it gives CASSVPTGVNSPLHF.

V gene TRBV28 combines with J gene TRBJ2-7, with a possible D match to TRBD1 (5 bases). The ends were cut back, 2 bases at V and 9 bases at J, with 14 bases in the middle. The CDR3 is 13 residues long. CDR1 and CDR2 (germline): MDHEN, SYDVKM. The CDR3 protein is CASSLTTDTGQYF. In DNA form, the CDR3 reads TGTGCCAGCAGTTTAACGACAGACACGGGGCAGTACTTC.

V gene TRBV5-1 combines with J gene TRBJ1-2; a weak D match, TRBD1 (5 bases). Germline CDR1 is SGHRS and CDR2 is YFSETQ. This CDR3 has 16 amino acids. Trimming stripped 2 bases from V and 3 bases from J, with 17 bases between. The CDR3 DNA sequence: TGCGCCAGCAGCTTTAGCAGGGACTCCACCTACTATGGCTACACCTTC. It encodes CASSFSRDSTYYGYTF.

The chain carries TRBV7-2 and TRBJ1-6; unclear D gene. V gave up 0 bases and J gave up 8 bases, with 5 bases separating them. Germline CDR1 reads SGHTA; CDR2 reads FQGNSA. The CDR3 sequence is 13 residues long. The CDR3 here is CASSLARDSPLHF. CDR3 bases: TGTGCCAGCAGCTTAGCCCGAGATTCACCCCTCCACTTT.

The chain carries TRBV12-3 or TRBV12-4 and TRBJ2-7, with D perhaps TRBD1 (6 bases). The V end was cut by 4 bases, the J end by 0 bases, with 7 bases between. The CDR3 runs to 13 residues. In DNA, the CDR3 is TGTGCCAGCAGTTGGGGGCCCTCCTACGAGCAGTACTTC. Translation: CASSWGPSYEQYF.

The chain couples TRBV7-8 to TRBJ2-7, with a weak D call TRBD2 (5 bases). Per the germline V gene, CDR1 is SGHVS and CDR2 is FQNEAQ. V was clipped by 1 base and J by 5 bases, with 9 bases between them. This CDR3 comprises 13 residues. In DNA form, the CDR3 reads TGTGCCAGCAGCTTAGGATCCGGGAACGAGCAGTACTTC. As protein: CASSLGSGNEQYF.

This clone was detected only once. This chain links TRBV11-3 with TRBJ1-1; D call uncertain. The CDR3 is 13 residues long. Trimming cost V 5 bases and J 3 bases, with 10 bases left between them. Germline CDR1 reads SGHNT; CDR2 reads YENEEA. The CDR3 DNA sequence: TGTGCCAGCAGCGTCGGGAGGGACACTGAAGCTTTCTTT. Protein sequence: CASSVGRDTEAFF.

The rearrangement links TRBV19 to TRBJ1-1; D is perhaps TRBD1 (5 bases). The CDR3 sequence is 16 residues long. CDR1 LNHDA and CDR2 SQIVND come from the germline V gene (reference sequence). V lost 5 bases and J lost 4, with 20 bases in between. CDR3 sequence (DNA): TGTGCCAGTAGTTCCCGACAGAAGCTCGGTCCCACTGAAGCTTTCTTT. As protein: CASSSRQKLGPTEAFF.

The chain combines TRBV4-2 with TRBJ2-1, with 8 bases fitting TRBD1. Germline lookup yields CDR1 LGHNA and CDR2 YNFKEQ. J was trimmed by 1 base and V by 0 bases; bases with no gene match: 8. The CDR3 has 18 amino acids. In DNA, the CDR3 is TGTGCCAGCAGCCAAGACATAATACAGGGGGGTTCCTACAATGAGCAGTTCTTC. As protein: CASSQDIIQGGSYNEQFF.

This chain uses TRBV7-2 with TRBJ2-3; TRBD2 agrees at 7 bases. J lost 4 bases, V lost 5 bases, and 9 bases had no gene match. The germline CDR1 and CDR2 sequences are SGHTA and FQGNSA. CDR3 length: 15 amino acids. The CDR3 coding sequence is TGTGCCAGCAGCCAAAAGCGGGGTGGGTCAGATACGCAGTATTTT. This codes for CASSQKRGGSDTQYF.

The rearrangement joins TRBV4-1 to TRBJ1-2; D is unresolved. CDR1 and CDR2 from the germline V gene are MGHRA and YSYEKL. This CDR3 is 17 amino acids long. Trimming removed 6 bases from V and 3 bases from J, with 23 bases in between. This CDR3 is CASSPTQVLPADYGYTF. CDR3 DNA: TGCGCCAGCAGTCCGACCCAGGTGCTCCCGGCAGACTATGGCTACACCTTC.

As to this clone: One end of the junction does not line up with germline, which may come from a read error. V and J are TRBV7-7 and TRBJ2-3; TRBD2 might be the D (6 bases). CDR1 is SSHAT and CDR2 is FNYEAQ in the germline V gene (reference sequence). This CDR3 is 13 amino acids long. CDR3 DNA: TGTGCTAGCAGCTTAGCGGAGCTAGATACGCAGTATTTT. Its translation is CASSLAELDTQYF.

In DNA, the CDR3 is TGCGCCAGCAGCCCGTGGGGCCAGACAGGGGCTGGAAACACCATATATTTT. Translating gives CASSPWGQTGAGNTIYF. This chain links TRBV4-1 with TRBJ1-3; TRBD1 matches at 8 bases. CDR3 length: 17 residues. CDR1 is MGHRA, CDR2 YSYEKL, per germline. V gave up 4 bases and J gave up 2 bases; unmatched junction bases: 10.

The rearrangement links TRBV4-2 to TRBJ2-2; TRBD1 matches at 11 bases. Per the germline V gene, CDR1 is LGHNA and CDR2 is YNFKEQ. This CDR3 is built from 16 residues. Trimming cost V 1 base and J 6 bases; bases outside gene matches: 4. The CDR3 region is CASSQAGTGGAGELFF. The CDR3 DNA is TGTGCCAGCAGCCAAGCCGGGACAGGGGGGGCCGGGGAGCTGTTTTTT.

This chain links TRBV7-9 with TRBJ1-1, with 9 bases aligning to TRBD1. Germline V gene lookup returns CDR1 SEHNR and CDR2 FQNEAQ (reference sequence). The CDR3 has 14 residues. V dropped 2 bases and J dropped 5; count of bases not matched to a gene: 3. The CDR3 loop reads CASSLRDRATEAFF. The CDR3, as DNA: TGTGCCAGCAGCTTAAGGGACAGGGCGACTGAAGCTTTCTTT.

The chain couples TRBV18 to TRBJ1-1; no definite D call. This CDR3 is 17 amino acids long. V lost 4 bases to trimming and J lost 0 bases, with 18 bases between them. The germline V gene encodes CDR1 KGHSH and CDR2 LQKENI. DNA for the CDR3: TGTGCCAGCTCACTAACTCGAGTAGGGAGTATGAACACTGAAGCTTTCTTT. Protein sequence: CASSLTRVGSMNTEAFF. The variable domain in full, completed from reference TRBV18 and TRBJ1-1, reads NAGVMQNPRHLVRRRGQEARLRCSPMKGHSHVYWYRQLPEEGLKFMVYLQKENIIDESGMPKERFSAEFPKEGPSILRIQQVVRGDSAAYFCASSLTRVGSMNTEAFFGQGTRLTVV.

The V call is TRBV6-1, the J call TRBJ1-4, with a weak D call TRBD1 (5 bases). Trimming took off 3 bases at V and 7 bases at J, with 12 bases between the two ends. CDR1 and CDR2 (germline): MNHNS, SASEGT. CDR3 length equals 14 residues. This CDR3 is CASSEFRAVEKLFF. CDR3 coding DNA: TGTGCCAGCAGTGAGTTCAGGGCCGTTGAAAAACTGTTTTTT.

This sequence joins TRBV18 and TRBJ2-5, with 10 positions matching TRBD1. Trimming cost V 4 bases and J 7 bases; bases outside gene matches: 3. Germline CDR1 is KGHSH and CDR2 is LQKENI. The CDR3 spans 13 residues. The CDR3 nucleotides are TGTGCCAGCTCACAAGGACAGGGGGGGACCCAGTACTTC. Translated: CASSQGQGGTQYF.

CDR3 nucleotide sequence: TGTGCCACCCAGGGGGTAGCAAATCAGCCCCAGCATTTT. It specifies CATQGVANQPQHF. The chain recombines TRBV6-5 with TRBJ1-5; the match to TRBD1 covers 7 bases. The length of the CDR3 is 13 residues. J was trimmed by 4 bases and V by 10 bases; bases with no gene match: 7. From germline, CDR1 is MNHEY and CDR2 SVGAGI.

The rearrangement uses TRBV2 and TRBJ1-6; TRBD1 is a possible D gene (6 bases). V dropped 7 bases and J dropped 6 bases, with 16 bases sitting between them. The germline gives CDR1 SNHLY, CDR2 FYNNEI. The CDR3 covers 15 residues. The CDR3: CASTETGQSNSPLHF. The CDR3 region has the DNA TGTGCCAGCACAGAGACAGGACAAAGTAATTCACCCCTCCACTTT.

This sequence joins TRBV5-1 and TRBJ1-3; possibly TRBD1 for D (6 bases). Between the trimmed V and J ends, which lost 2 bases and 4 bases, there was a span of 10 bases. Germline-derived CDR1 and CDR2 are SGHRS and YFSETQ. CDR3 size: 14 residues. DNA for the CDR3: TGCGCCAGCAGCTTTGGCAGGGGAGGAAACACCATATATTTT. Its translation: CASSFGRGGNTIYF.

This sequence joins TRBV7-9 and TRBJ2-3; 11 bases align to TRBD1. This CDR3 contains 14 residues. Unmatched junction bases numbered 7, after V lost 8 bases and J lost 6 bases. In germline, CDR1 is SEHNR, CDR2 FQNEAQ (reference sequence). The DNA for the CDR3 is TGTGCCAGCGCTAATGGACAGGGGGCGGATACGCAGTATTTT. Translation: CASANGQGADTQYF.